These T cell receptor beta chains were read from a single sample in a study of PD-1 blockade in classical Hodgkin lymphoma. Produced via immunoSEQ multiplex PCR; TCRdb's table is partial and in-frame only. The sample carries over 20,000 clones, around nine tenths recorded once. The sequenced sample was CD8+ T cells from blood. These receptors were obtained from a human donor with classical Hodgkin lymphoma. Each CDR3 is given with its conserved first and last residue. D genes are given only for firm matches. Clone sizes are given selectively: once, few, many, or a class where the clone is expanded.

V	J	size	D	DNA	CDR3
TRBV18	TRBJ1-2	.	TRBD1	TGTGCCAGCTCACCGTTTAAGGACAGGGACTATTTTTTGTATGGCTACACCTTC	CASSPFKDRDYFLYGYTF
TRBV19	TRBJ1-3	once	.	TGTGCCAGTAGCCCCAGGCCCCGCGACAGCTCTGGAAACACCATATATTTT	CASSPRPRDSSGNTIYF
TRBV19	TRBJ1-5	.	TRBD1	TGTGCCAGTAGTAAACCTAGGGGACAGGACAATCAGCCCCAGCATTTT	CASSKPRGQDNQPQHF
TRBV5-6	TRBJ1-3	.	.	TGTGCCAGCAGCCTTCTTCGTAGTGGAAACACCATATATTTT	CASSLLRSGNTIYF
TRBV4-1	TRBJ2-7	once	.	TGCGCCAGCAGCCAAGTCGCCGACCGCTCCTACGAGCAGTACTTC	CASSQVADRSYEQYF
TRBV19	TRBJ2-1	.	.	TGTGCCAGTAGTATAGGGGGTACAGGGCAGTTCTTC	CASSIGGTGQFF
TRBV9	TRBJ2-7	.	TRBD2	TGTGCCAGCAGCGTAGCAGCTAGCGGGAGTTACGAGCAGTACTTC	CASSVAASGSYEQYF
TRBV6-1	TRBJ2-7	.	.	TGTGCCAGCAGTGAGCTTTGGGACAAGGTTGAGGAGCAGTACTTC	CASSELWDKVEEQYF
TRBV4-3	TRBJ2-6	.	TRBD2	TGCGCCAGCAGCCAAGGGGCTCTAGGGGCGGGGGCTGGGGCCAACGTCCTGACTTTC	CASSQGALGAGAGANVLTF
TRBV10-3	TRBJ2-5	.	.	TGTGCCATCAGTGAGTCGACCCAGACCTCCCAAGAGACCCAGTACTTC	CAISESTQTSQETQYF
TRBV27	TRBJ2-7	.	.	TGTGCCAGCAGTAAGAGGGGAGGTATGGGGTGGTACGAGCAGTACTTC	CASSKRGGMGWYEQYF
TRBV4-1	TRBJ2-7	.	TRBD1	TGCGCCAGCAGCCTCGGACAGGGAGTATCCTACGAGCAGTACTTC	CASSLGQGVSYEQYF
TRBV19	TRBJ2-1	.	.	TGTGCCAGTAGTAGAGGGGCCCTAGGGGATGAGCAGTTCTTC	CASSRGALGDEQFF
TRBV6-5	TRBJ2-7	.	.	TGTGCCAGCAGTTACGGGCAGTTCTCCTACGAGCAGTACTTC	CASSYGQFSYEQYF
TRBV30	TRBJ2-6	.	.	TGTGCCTGGAGAGTGGCAGGGTATGGGGCCAACGTCCTGACTTTC	CAWRVAGYGANVLTF
TRBV4-2	TRBJ1-1	.	.	TGTGCCAGCAGCCAAGATGAGGACGGGGGCACTGAAGCTTTCTTT	CASSQDEDGGTEAFF
TRBV4-1	TRBJ1-2	.	.	TGCGCCAGCAGCCAAGTCACGGCAGACTATGGCTACACCTTC	CASSQVTADYGYTF
TRBV5-6	TRBJ2-7	.	.	TGTGCCAGCAGCCTCCCAAATCCCAGGCAAGGGGACTACGAGCAGTACTTC	CASSLPNPRQGDYEQYF
TRBV11-3	TRBJ2-7	once	.	TGTGCCAGCAGCTTAGGGCAGATCCCCTACGAGCAGTACTTC	CASSLGQIPYEQYF
TRBV7-3	TRBJ1-2	.	.	TGTGCCAGCAGCCCCACTGGCGGGGGCTATGGCTACACCTTC	CASSPTGGGYGYTF
TRBV7-9	TRBJ1-1	.	.	TGTGCCAGCAGCTCCCTGGTAGGGTACACTGAAGCTTTCTTT	CASSSLVGYTEAFF
TRBV11-2	TRBJ1-3	.	.	TGTGCCAGCAGCTTAGGGTCTAGTACCATATATTTT	CASSLGSSTIYF
TRBV2	TRBJ2-3	once	.	TGTGCCAGCGGAATTGAACAGGGCCTCCCCACAGATACGCAGTATTTT	CASGIEQGLPTDTQYF
TRBV4-1	TRBJ2-7	.	.	TGCGCCAGCAGCCAGTGGGGCCTACAGTCCTACGAGCAGTACTTC	CASSQWGLQSYEQYF
TRBV5-1	TRBJ1-5	.	.	TGCGCCAGCAGCACACAGGGATCTAGCAATCAGCCCCAGCATTTT	CASSTQGSSNQPQHF
TRBV4-3	TRBJ2-7	.	TRBD1	TGCGCCAGCAGCCAAGATAGGACAGGGGCCTACGAGCAGTACTTC	CASSQDRTGAYEQYF
TRBV10-3	TRBJ2-3	.	.	TGTGCCATCAGTGAGTTAGGCCGGGATGGAGTTTCAGGTACGCAGTATTTT	CAISELGRDGVSGTQYF
TRBV4-3	TRBJ2-7	.	.	TGCGCCAGCAGCCAGCAGACAGGTTCCTACGAGCAGTACTTC	CASSQQTGSYEQYF
TRBV7-2	TRBJ2-3	.	.	TGTGCCAGCAGCTTAGTGGGCATCACAGATACGCAGTATTTT	CASSLVGITDTQYF
TRBV6-5	TRBJ2-1	.	.	TGTGCCAGCAGTTACCGGGGATCCTACAATGAGCAGTTCTTC	CASSYRGSYNEQFF
TRBV4-3	TRBJ2-2	.	.	TGCGCCAGCAGCCAAGATCTTGGTGACCTCACCGGGGAGCTGTTTTTT	CASSQDLGDLTGELFF
TRBV4-2	TRBJ2-2	.	.	TGTGCCAGCAGCCAAGAAGGGGGAGTGTGGTCGGACACCGGGGAGCTGTTTTTT	CASSQEGGVWSDTGELFF
TRBV18	TRBJ1-2	few	.	TGTGCCAGCTCAGCAGGGAAAGGTGGCTACACCTTC	CASSAGKGGYTF
TRBV19	TRBJ2-1	.	.	TGTGCCAGTAGCCAAACGACAGGTTTGAGCTCCTACAATGAGCAGTTCTTC	CASSQTTGLSSYNEQFF
TRBV10-1	TRBJ2-3	.	.	TGCGCCAGCAGTGACCCAGGGGCTAGCACAGATACGCAGTATTTT	CASSDPGASTDTQYF
TRBV7-9	TRBJ1-5	few	.	TGTGCCGGACAACAGGGCAATCAGCCCCAGCATTTT	CAGQQGNQPQHF
TRBV28	TRBJ1-1	.	.	TGTGCCAGCAGTGACCAGAACACTGAAGCTTTCTTT	CASSDQNTEAFF
TRBV28	TRBJ1-1	.	.	TGTGCCAGCATCGGGGGTGGGGCAGCGAACACTGAAGCTTTCTTT	CASIGGGAANTEAFF
TRBV29-1	TRBJ2-5	.	.	TGCAGCGTTGTGGGGGCGACCCAGTACTTC	CSVVGATQYF
TRBV27	TRBJ2-2	.	.	TGTGCCAGCAGTTTCGGGCGCACCGGGGAGCTGTTTTTT	CASSFGRTGELFF
TRBV28	TRBJ2-7	.	TRBD1	TGTGCCAGCAGGGGACAGGGGGAAGTCTACGAGCAGTACTTC	CASRGQGEVYEQYF
TRBV28	TRBJ1-2	.	TRBD1	TGTGCCAGCAGTTTCATGCGGCAGGGGGGTATCAATGGCTACACCTTC	CASSFMRQGGINGYTF
TRBV6-6	TRBJ1-2	.	TRBD1	TGTGCCAGCAGTCGACAGGGGAGCGACTATGGCTACACCTTC	CASSRQGSDYGYTF
TRBV6-6	TRBJ1-3	.	.	TGTGCCAGCAGCAGGTTCTCTGGAAACACCATATATTTT	CASSRFSGNTIYF